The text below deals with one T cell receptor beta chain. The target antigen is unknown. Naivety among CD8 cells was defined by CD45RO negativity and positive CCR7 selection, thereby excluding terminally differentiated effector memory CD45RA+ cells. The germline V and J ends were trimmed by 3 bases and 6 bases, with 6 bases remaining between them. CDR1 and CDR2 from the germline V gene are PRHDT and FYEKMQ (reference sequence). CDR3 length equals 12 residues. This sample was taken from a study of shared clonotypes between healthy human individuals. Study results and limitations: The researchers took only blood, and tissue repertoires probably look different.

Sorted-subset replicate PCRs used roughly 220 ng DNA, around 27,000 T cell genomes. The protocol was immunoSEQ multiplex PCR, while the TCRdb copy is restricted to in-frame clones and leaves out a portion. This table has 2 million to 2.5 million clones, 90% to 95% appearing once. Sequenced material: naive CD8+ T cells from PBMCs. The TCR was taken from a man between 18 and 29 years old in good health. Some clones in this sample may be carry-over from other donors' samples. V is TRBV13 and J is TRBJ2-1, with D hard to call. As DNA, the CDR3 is TGTGCCAGCAGCTTGGAGCGCAATGAGCAGTTCTTC. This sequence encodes CASSLERNEQFF.